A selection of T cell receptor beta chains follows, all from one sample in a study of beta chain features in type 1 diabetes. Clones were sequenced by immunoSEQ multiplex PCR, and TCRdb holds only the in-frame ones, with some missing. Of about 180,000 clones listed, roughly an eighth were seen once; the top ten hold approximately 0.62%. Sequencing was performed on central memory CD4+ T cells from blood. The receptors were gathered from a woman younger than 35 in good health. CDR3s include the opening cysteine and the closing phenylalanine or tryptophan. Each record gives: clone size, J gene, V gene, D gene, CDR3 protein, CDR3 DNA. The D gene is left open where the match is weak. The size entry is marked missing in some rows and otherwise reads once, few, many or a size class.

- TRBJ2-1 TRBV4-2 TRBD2 CASSQDRDYRREQFF TGTGCCAGCAGCCAAGATAGGGACTACCGTAGGGAGCAGTTCTTC
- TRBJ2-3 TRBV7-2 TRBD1 CASSTGTVGSDTQYF TGTGCCAGCAGCACCGGGACAGTCGGGTCAGATACGCAGTATTTT
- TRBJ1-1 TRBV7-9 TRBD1 CASSQRQGNTEAFF TGTGCCAGCAGCCAAAGACAGGGGAACACTGAAGCTTTCTTT
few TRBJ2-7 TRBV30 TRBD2 CAWTQGTSEAYEQYF TGTGCCTGGACTCAAGGGACTAGCGAAGCCTACGAGCAGTACTTC
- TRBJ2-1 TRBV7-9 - CASSPLGRVNNEQFF TGTGCCAGCAGCCCACTCGGTCGGGTAAACAATGAGCAGTTCTTC
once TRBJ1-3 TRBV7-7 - CASSRDGNTIYF TGTGCCAGCAGCCGAGATGGAAACACCATATATTTT
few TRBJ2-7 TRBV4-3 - CASSQDESTQGEQYF TGCGCCAGCAGCCAAGATGAGAGTACCCAGGGTGAGCAGTACTTC
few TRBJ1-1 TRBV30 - CAWSEAGHTEAFF TGTGCCTGGAGTGAGGCAGGGCACACTGAAGCTTTCTTT
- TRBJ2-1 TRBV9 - CASSVAAGRRGEQFF TGTGCCAGCAGCGTAGCCGCGGGAAGGAGGGGTGAGCAGTTCTTC
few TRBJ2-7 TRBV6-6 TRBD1 CASTRAGGSDEQYF TGTGCCAGCACCAGGGCAGGGGGATCGGACGAGCAGTACTTC
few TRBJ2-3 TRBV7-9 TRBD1 CASSPPGQGKYF TGTGCCAGCAGCCCCCCGGGACAGGGGAAGTATTTT
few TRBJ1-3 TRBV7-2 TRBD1 CASSTRQGANTIYF TGTGCCAGCAGCACCCGACAGGGTGCAAACACCATATATTTT
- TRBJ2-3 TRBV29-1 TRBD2 CSVRTSGSTDTQYF TGCAGCGTCCGGACTAGCGGGAGCACAGATACGCAGTATTTT
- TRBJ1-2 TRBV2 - CASKRQDYGYTF TGTGCCAGCAAGAGACAGGATTATGGCTACACCTTC
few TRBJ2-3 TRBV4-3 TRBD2 CASSQTTSGSTDTQYF TGCGCCAGCAGCCAAACAACTAGCGGGAGCACAGATACGCAGTATTTT
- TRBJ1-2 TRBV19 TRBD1 CASIPRDRGFDYGYTF TGTGCCAGTATCCCGCGGGACAGGGGATTCGACTATGGCTACACCTTC
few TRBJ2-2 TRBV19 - CASSTYSGNTGELFF TGTGCCAGTAGTACCTATAGCGGGAACACCGGGGAGCTGTTTTTT
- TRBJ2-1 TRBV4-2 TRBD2 CASSPSAGDSYNEQFF TGTGCCAGCAGCCCATCAGCGGGAGACTCCTACAATGAGCAGTTCTTC
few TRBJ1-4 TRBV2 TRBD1 CASSSDRGNEKLFF TGTGCCAGCAGTTCCGACAGGGGTAATGAAAAACTGTTTTTT
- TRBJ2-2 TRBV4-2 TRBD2 CASSPGLAGDFTGELFF TGTGCCAGCAGCCCTGGACTAGCGGGAGATTTCACCGGGGAGCTGTTTTTT
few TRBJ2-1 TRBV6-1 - CASSDAMAEQFF TGTGCCAGCAGTGACGCCATGGCTGAGCAGTTCTTC
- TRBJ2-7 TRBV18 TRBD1 CASSVQGQGLGEQYF TGTGCCAGCTCAGTTCAGGGACAGGGCCTCGGGGAGCAGTACTTC
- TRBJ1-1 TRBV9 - CASSVAPENTEAFF TGTGCCAGCAGCGTAGCTCCAGAGAACACTGAAGCTTTCTTT
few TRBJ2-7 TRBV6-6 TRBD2 CASSLGTSGSGDEQYF TGTGCCAGCAGTCTTGGGACTAGCGGGAGTGGAGACGAGCAGTACTTC
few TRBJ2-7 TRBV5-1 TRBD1 CASSLGQGLHEQYF TGCGCCAGCAGCCTTGGACAGGGGTTGCACGAGCAGTACTTC
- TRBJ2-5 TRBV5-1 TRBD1 CASSPGTVQETQYF TGCGCCAGCAGCCCGGGGACAGTCCAAGAGACCCAGTACTTC
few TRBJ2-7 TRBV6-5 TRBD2 CASSYRTSGRAEQYF TGTGCCAGCAGTTACCGGACTAGCGGGAGGGCGGAGCAGTACTTC
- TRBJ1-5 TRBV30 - CACSPGLPNQPQHF TGTGCCTGCTCTCCGGGACTCCCGAACCAGCCCCAGCATTTT
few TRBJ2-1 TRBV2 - CASSDRSYNEQFF TGTGCCAGCAGTGACAGGTCCTACAATGAGCAGTTCTTC
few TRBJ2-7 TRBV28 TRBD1 CASSGTGRSYEQYF TGTGCCAGCAGTGGGACAGGCCGCTCCTACGAGCAGTACTTC
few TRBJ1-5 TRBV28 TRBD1 CASSWTGGSNQPQHF TGTGCCAGCAGTTGGACAGGAGGGAGCAATCAGCCCCAGCATTTT
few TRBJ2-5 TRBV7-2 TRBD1 CASRDRGRETQYF TGTGCCAGCAGGGACAGGGGGCGGGAGACCCAGTACTTC
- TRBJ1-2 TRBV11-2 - CASSQDNNPRGYTF TGCGCCAGCAGCCAAGATAACAATCCCAGAGGCTACACCTTC
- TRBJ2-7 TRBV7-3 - CASSSTGSPYEQYF TGTGCCAGCAGCTCCACCGGGTCCCCCTACGAGCAGTACTTC
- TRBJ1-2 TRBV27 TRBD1 CASRELGGANYGYTF TGTGCCAGCAGGGAGCTAGGGGGCGCTAACTATGGCTACACCTTC
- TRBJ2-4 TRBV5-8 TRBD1 CASSLGQGKNIQYF TGTGCCAGCAGCCTGGGACAGGGGAAAAACATTCAGTACTTC
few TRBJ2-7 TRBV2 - CASSDGDNSYEQYF TGTGCCAGCAGTGATGGGGACAACTCCTACGAGCAGTACTTC
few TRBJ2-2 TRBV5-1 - CASSLDRSGTGELFF TGCGCCAGCAGCTTGGATAGGTCGGGCACCGGGGAGCTGTTTTTT
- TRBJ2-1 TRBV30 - CAWSPGGADEQFF TGTGCCTGGAGCCCGGGGGGCGCGGATGAGCAGTTCTTC
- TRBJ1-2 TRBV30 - CAWSVSWRTNYGYTF TGTGCCTGGAGTGTAAGTTGGAGAACTAACTATGGCTACACCTTC
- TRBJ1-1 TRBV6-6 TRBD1 CASRQGNPDWAFF TGTGCCAGCAGACAGGGGAACCCTGATTGGGCTTTCTTT
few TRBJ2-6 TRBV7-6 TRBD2 CASSSGGRISGANVLTF TGTGCCAGCAGCTCGGGGGGAAGGATCTCTGGGGCCAACGTCCTGACTTTC
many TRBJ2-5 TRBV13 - CASSARRGQETQYF TGTGCCAGCAGCGCCCGGAGGGGGCAGGAGACCCAGTACTTC
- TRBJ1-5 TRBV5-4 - CASSLGGSKRGPQHF TGTGCCAGCAGCTTGGGGGGCAGCAAAAGGGGGCCCCAGCATTTT
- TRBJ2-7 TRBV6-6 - CASSNTGNPEQYF TGTGCCAGCAGTAACACAGGGAACCCCGAGCAGTACTTC
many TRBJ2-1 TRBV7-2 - CASTITGTPGNEQFF TGTGCCAGCACCATAACAGGGACCCCGGGGAATGAGCAGTTCTTC
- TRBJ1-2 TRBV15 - CATSRRGGTRLGYTF TGTGCCACCAGCAGAAGAGGGGGAACCCGTCTGGGCTACACCTTC
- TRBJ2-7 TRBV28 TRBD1 CASHYRGGSYEQYF TGTGCCAGCCACTACAGGGGCGGATCCTACGAGCAGTACTTC
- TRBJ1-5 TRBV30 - CAWSPYIGVRNQPQHF TGTGCCTGGAGTCCGTACATCGGGGTCCGTAATCAGCCCCAGCATTTT
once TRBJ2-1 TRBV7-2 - CASSPDLIYNEQFF TGTGCCAGCAGCCCAGACTTGATCTACAATGAGCAGTTCTTC
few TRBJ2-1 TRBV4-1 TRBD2 CASRTELAGGWEQFF TGTGCCAGCAGAACAGAACTAGCGGGAGGTTGGGAGCAGTTCTTC
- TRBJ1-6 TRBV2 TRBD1 CASIGTVNNSPLHF TGTGCCAGCATCGGGACAGTAAATAATTCACCCCTCCACTTT
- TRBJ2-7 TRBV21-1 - CASSKGRGLALSYEQYF TGTGCCAGCAGCAAAGGACGTGGACTAGCGCTCAGCTACGAGCAGTACTTC
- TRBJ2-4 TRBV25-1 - CASSGPPDIQYF TGTGCCAGCAGTGGGCCCCCCGACATTCAGTACTTC
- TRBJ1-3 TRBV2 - CASFVNTGYTIYF TGTGCCAGCTTCGTAAATACGGGATACACCATATATTTT
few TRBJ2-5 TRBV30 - CAWSTLTEGTQYF TGTGCCTGGAGTACCCTGACGGAGGGGACCCAGTACTTC
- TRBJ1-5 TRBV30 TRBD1 CAWEGTGRDNQPQHF TGTGCCTGGGAGGGGACAGGGCGAGACAATCAGCCCCAGCATTTT
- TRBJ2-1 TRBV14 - CASSQTLATRLGQFF TGTGCCAGCAGCCAAACGCTTGCGACTAGACTTGGGCAGTTCTTC
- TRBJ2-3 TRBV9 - CASSRGADTQYF TGTGCCAGCAGCAGAGGAGCAGATACGCAGTATTTT
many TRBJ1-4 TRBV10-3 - CAISAGVNEKLFF TGTGCCATCAGTGCGGGGGTTAATGAAAAACTGTTTTTT